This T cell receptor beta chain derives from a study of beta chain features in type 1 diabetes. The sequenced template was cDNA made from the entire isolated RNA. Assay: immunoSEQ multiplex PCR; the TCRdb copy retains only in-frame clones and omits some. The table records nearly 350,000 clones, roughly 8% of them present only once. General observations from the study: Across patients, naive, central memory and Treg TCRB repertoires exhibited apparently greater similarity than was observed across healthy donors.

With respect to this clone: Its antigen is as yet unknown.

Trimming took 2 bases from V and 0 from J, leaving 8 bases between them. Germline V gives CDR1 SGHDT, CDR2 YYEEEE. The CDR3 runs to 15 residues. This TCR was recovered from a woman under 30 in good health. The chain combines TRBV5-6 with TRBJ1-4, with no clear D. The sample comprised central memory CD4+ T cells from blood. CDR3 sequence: CASSLPHATNEKLFF. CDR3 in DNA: TGTGCCAGCAGCTTACCACACGCAACTAATGAAAAACTGTTTTTT.